Reported below is one T cell receptor beta chain. The data originate from a study of blood T cell repertoires in COVID-19. Study-wide context: PBMCs, B-cell-depleted T cells, or T cells provided the cDNA or gDNA that made up the material.

Authors' data handling: Scientists estimated how many nucleated cells there were by amplifying reference gene primers. Profiled with immunoSEQ multiplex PCR; TCRdb holds only in-frame clones, not every one. That table supplies the V and J calls and clone size; D and trimming were determined from the DNA. The sample carries around 300,000 clones, approximately 80% recorded once. Trimming left V 5 bases short and J 8 bases short, with 20 bases between. In germline, CDR1 is SGHNT, CDR2 YENEEA. The CDR3 loop spans 15 amino acids. This sequence originates from a woman aged 50 to 65 with active or convalescent COVID-19. V usage is TRBV11-3 and J usage is TRBJ2-3; D perhaps matches TRBD1 (7 bases). The sample comprised peripheral blood. The CDR3 DNA sequence: TGTGCCAGCAGCCGGACAGGTGGCAAGGAGGGTACGCAGTATTTT. Residues: CASSRTGGKEGTQYF.